A selection of T cell receptor beta chains follows, all from one sample in a study of long-term antiretroviral therapy in people with HIV. Assay used: immunoSEQ multiplex PCR; TCRdb lists only in-frame clones, some missing. The sample lists tens of thousands of clones; around four fifths were seen once. Sequenced here: unsorted PBMCs, sampled 0.3 years after starting antiretroviral therapy. Source of these receptors: a man aged 18-30 years with HIV. Both conserved end residues are part of each CDR3. The D gene is left open where the match is weak. Size is stated for part of the rows, as once, few or many counts, or as a class when the clone is expanded.

. | TRBJ1-4 | . | TRBV19 | CASSTGRANEKLFF | TGTGCCAGTAGCACGGGGAGAGCTAATGAAAAACTGTTTTTT
once | TRBJ2-5 | . | TRBV30 | CAWSPPGQKGTQYF | TGTGCCTGGAGTCCCCCGGGACAAAAAGGGACCCAGTACTTC
. | TRBJ2-5 | . | TRBV9 | CASSVAGSTETQYF | TGTGCCAGCAGCGTAGCGGGTAGCACGGAGACCCAGTACTTC
once | TRBJ2-7 | . | TRBV4-1 | CASSQEAGIEQYF | TGCGCCAGCAGCCAAGAGGCGGGTATCGAGCAGTACTTC
. | TRBJ2-3 | . | TRBV5-5 | CASSDGTDTQYF | TGTGCCAGCAGTGACGGCACAGATACGCAGTATTTT
once | TRBJ1-3 | . | TRBV19 | CASISLQGGDTIYF | TGTGCCAGTATCTCTCTCCAGGGAGGGGACACCATATATTTT
. | TRBJ1-4 | . | TRBV6-5 | CASTRGVGDEKLFF | TGTGCCAGCACCCGAGGGGTTGGGGATGAAAAACTGTTTTTT
. | TRBJ2-7 | . | TRBV7-3 | CASSLRSGSSYEQYF | TGTGCCAGCAGCTTAAGGAGTGGAAGCTCCTACGAGCAGTACTTC
. | TRBJ1-2 | . | TRBV7-9 | CASSTDRKPPPYGYTF | TGTGCCAGCAGCACCGACAGAAAGCCCCCACCCTATGGCTACACCTTC
. | TRBJ1-1 | . | TRBV29-1 | CSVLGSNTEAFF | TGCAGCGTGTTAGGATCCAACACTGAAGCTTTCTTT
few | TRBJ1-1 | . | TRBV19 | CASSREMNTEAFF | TGTGCCAGTTCACGAGAGATGAACACTGAAGCTTTCTTT
once | TRBJ2-7 | TRBD2 | TRBV28 | CASSFPLAESTYEQYF | TGTGCCAGCAGTTTCCCGCTAGCGGAGTCCACCTACGAGCAGTACTTC
. | TRBJ1-4 | . | TRBV5-6 | CASSLVGGANEKLFF | TGTGCCAGCAGCTTGGTGGGGGGTGCTAATGAAAAACTGTTTTTT
. | TRBJ2-1 | . | TRBV18 | CASSPGTGNEQFF | TGTGCCAGCTCACCGGGTACGGGTAATGAGCAGTTCTTC
. | TRBJ2-2 | TRBD1 | TRBV4-1 | CASSQGRGGQGVGELFF | TGCGCCAGCAGCCAAGGAAGGGGCGGACAGGGCGTCGGGGAGCTGTTTTTT
. | TRBJ2-7 | . | TRBV10-3 | CAIRAGVSEQYF | TGTGCCATCAGGGCAGGGGTTTCCGAGCAGTACTTC
. | TRBJ1-1 | . | TRBV5-1 | CASSYGDMNTEAFF | TGCGCCAGCAGCTACGGGGACATGAACACTGAAGCTTTCTTT
. | TRBJ2-5 | TRBD1 | TRBV29-1 | CSVETGDKETQYF | TGCAGCGTTGAGACAGGGGACAAAGAGACCCAGTACTTC
. | TRBJ2-7 | . | TRBV29-1 | CSVHTRSSYEQYF | TGCAGCGTTCATACACGGAGCTCCTACGAGCAGTACTTC
. | TRBJ1-1 | . | TRBV2 | CASSGSLSTEAFF | TGTGCCAGCAGTGGTTCGTTAAGCACTGAAGCTTTCTTT
once | TRBJ1-2 | . | TRBV7-8 | CASSLDRTAQRGYTF | TGTGCCAGCAGCTTAGACCGGACAGCACAAAGGGGCTACACCTTC
. | TRBJ2-6 | . | TRBV7-2 | CASSEPYTVSGANVLTF | TGTGCCAGCAGCGAACCGTACACGGTTTCTGGGGCCAACGTCCTGACTTTC
. | TRBJ2-7 | . | TRBV5-4 | CASSQGSLDQDGEQYF | TGTGCCAGCAGCCAGGGCTCCTTAGACCAGGACGGCGAGCAGTACTTC
. | TRBJ2-4 | . | TRBV5-1 | CASSSAVGKNIQYF | TGCGCCAGCAGCTCCGCCGTCGGCAAAAACATTCAGTACTTC
. | TRBJ1-1 | . | TRBV5-4 | CASSPGEWGNTEAFF | TGTGCCAGCAGCCCGGGGGAGTGGGGGAACACTGAAGCTTTCTTT
. | TRBJ2-7 | . | TRBV6-6 | CASSYWLEGRLGGQYF | TGTGCCAGCAGTTACTGGTTGGAGGGTAGGCTAGGGGGGCAGTACTTC
. | TRBJ2-2 | TRBD1 | TRBV25-1 | CASRIPGQGAGELFF | TGTGCCAGCAGGATACCGGGACAGGGGGCCGGGGAGCTGTTTTTT
. | TRBJ2-5 | . | TRBV30 | CAWSVGGGPQETQYF | TGTGCCTGGAGTGTAGGTGGGGGGCCCCAAGAGACCCAGTACTTC
. | TRBJ2-3 | . | TRBV14 | CASSQEGQSGTQYF | TGTGCCAGCAGCCAAGAAGGGCAGTCAGGGACGCAGTATTTT
. | TRBJ1-2 | TRBD1 | TRBV7-9 | CASSLSMAGGPYGYTF | TGTGCCAGCAGCTTATCGATGGCAGGGGGCCCGTATGGCTACACCTTC
. | TRBJ2-7 | . | TRBV6-5 | CASSYSSKDAEKYF | TGTGCCAGCAGTTACTCATCAAAGGACGCCGAAAAGTACTTC
. | TRBJ1-5 | . | TRBV7-9 | CASSSTTGSGPQHF | TGTGCCAGCAGCTCAACGACGGGATCAGGGCCCCAGCATTTT